The rows below give T cell receptor beta chains drawn from one sample of a study of identical twins. TCRdb itself ran the 5' RACE reads through MiXCR, one entry per CDR3 protein. This table holds a few hundred thousand distinct CDR3 sequences, approximately 11% found once. These data also formed part of another study, on yellow fever vaccine responses in identical twins.

Sequencing was carried out using memory (CD45RO+) T cells sorted from blood. These receptors were taken from a woman between 18 and 30 years old in good health. Both conserved end residues are part of each CDR3. Fields, in order: V gene, J gene, CDR3 protein.

TRBV5-1	TRBJ2-3	CASSLRTSGVPTDTQYF
TRBV20-1	TRBJ2-2	CSANGLAGAPGELFF
TRBV29-1	TRBJ1-1	CSVVDPGEAFF
TRBV20-1	TRBJ2-1	CSAPGDFTNEQFF
TRBV20-1	TRBJ2-7	CSASQLAGAAEQYF
TRBV11-2	TRBJ2-1	CASSLEGGISQEQFF
TRBV9	TRBJ2-1	CASSGRQGLKGSYNEQFF
TRBV20-1	TRBJ2-3	CSASPIDLTDTQYF
TRBV2	TRBJ2-1	CAGEVGPDEQFF
TRBV11-2	TRBJ2-5	CASSAQGKETQYF
TRBV7-2	TRBJ2-5	CASSANGDQTQYF
TRBV5-1	TRBJ2-3	CASTGNRGTGTDTQYF
TRBV7-2	TRBJ2-3	CASSLLAGLPTDTQYF
TRBV3-1	TRBJ1-2	CASSQSPNYGYTF
TRBV7-9	TRBJ2-4	CASSPRDSLGQNIQYF
TRBV19	TRBJ2-1	CASSIVRGVDEQFF
TRBV5-5	TRBJ1-1	CASSSWTGAPEAFF
TRBV7-2	TRBJ2-7	CASSLFDEQYF
TRBV20-1	TRBJ1-1	CSDPEAFF
TRBV12-1	TRBJ2-1	CASSFIDSRNEQFF
TRBV5-4	TRBJ2-5	CASSLGTQVETQYF
TRBV14	TRBJ1-2	CASSQDLIYGYTF
TRBV11-3	TRBJ2-1	CASSLDLGGRSYNEQFF
TRBV12-3/TRBV12-4	TRBJ2-5	CASSLNGQETQYF
TRBV15	TRBJ2-2	CATSRDPTQANTGELFF
TRBV12-3/TRBV12-4	TRBJ1-5	CASSHRRDSNQPQHF
TRBV10-3	TRBJ2-1	CAISPGQGAENEQFF
TRBV27	TRBJ2-7	CASSSQGKYF
TRBV7-6	TRBJ1-4	CASSFRGTNEKLFF
TRBV10-3	TRBJ2-1	CAITPSSSYNEQFF
TRBV7-6	TRBJ1-1	CASSRDGALNTEAFF
TRBV12-3/TRBV12-4	TRBJ2-7	CASSLGLAGGPVYEQYF
TRBV29-1	TRBJ2-5	CSVNGPDGETQYF
TRBV6-1	TRBJ2-4	CASSEAGGPSGIQYF
TRBV15	TRBJ1-2	CATSRGGTAHGYTF
TRBV12-3/TRBV12-4	TRBJ2-7	CASSLKLAGVTYEQYF
TRBV15	TRBJ1-4	CATSGEGGTNEKLFF
TRBV4-3	TRBJ2-1	CASSQEGGSEQFF
TRBV12-3/TRBV12-4	TRBJ1-5	CASSFSSSYQPQHF
TRBV29-1	TRBJ2-1	CSVVFSSTEQFF
TRBV20-1	TRBJ1-1	CSASQPGTNTEAFF
TRBV20-1	TRBJ1-3	CSAPIQGNTIYF
TRBV29-1	TRBJ2-1	CSVEGLAGINEQFF
TRBV11-2	TRBJ2-7	CASSPEPTSGRTHEQYF
TRBV7-2	TRBJ2-5	CASTGTARGETQYF
TRBV18	TRBJ2-3	CASSPRRGLSTDTQYF
TRBV29-1	TRBJ2-3	CSVGGTSGARTDTQYF
TRBV3-1	TRBJ2-3	CASSLGGKYSTDTQYF
TRBV5-6	TRBJ2-5	CASSLWNREETQYF
TRBV28	TRBJ2-7	CASTTQGATYEQYF